The sequence of this T cell receptor (beta chain) was determined in a study of CD8 T cells in Susac syndrome (dated by TCRdb to the late 2010s). In terms of the full investigation: Of the Susac syndrome patients who were sequenced, roughly 6 had clinically active disease and roughly 8 were in clinical remission. Susac syndrome patients were therapy-naive, on corticosteroids (some also receiving IVIg), or on IVIg alone at blood withdrawal. Repertoire sequencing was used to test whether CD8+ T cell activation and differentiation in Susac syndrome was antigen driven. The study compared CD8+ T cell repertoire clonality among 12 healthy donors, 14 Susac syndrome patients and fewer than 19 multiple sclerosis patients.

Peripheral blood CD8+ and CD4+ T cells from healthy donors, Susac syndrome patients and multiple sclerosis patients were profiled using high-throughput TCR beta sequencing. Recently defined diagnostic criteria for definite or probable disease were met by the Susac syndrome patients. Bulk CD8+ and CD4+ T cells were purified by magnetic negative isolation, whereas CD8+ TEMRA cells were enriched by FACS. Blood was drawn into EDTA tubes, processed within 24 hours, and PBMCs were isolated by density gradient centrifugation. PBMCs destined for TCR sequencing were cryopreserved in liquid nitrogen and later thawed in a 37 °C water bath. A purity of at least 90% was achieved for sorted or isolated CD4+, CD8+ and CD8+ TEMRA cells. The paper as a whole reports these results and caveats: The number of individuals in the TCR sequencing and HLA analysis was acknowledged as relatively small. CD8+ repertoires in Susac syndrome showed clonal expansion, which was highest in CD8+ TEMRA cells and was greater in clinically active patients than in remitting patients. Under 20 and five Susac-specific public clones were found in the total CD8+ and CD8+ TEMRA repertoires, respectively.

Comments on this clonotype: Its antigen target is currently unknown. The input lacks base qualities; no much larger clone sits a single base away.

The germline V gene yields MGHDK for CDR1 and SYGVNS for CDR2. The V end loses 9 bases and the J end loses 3 bases, and a stretch of 20 bases separates them. From cysteine to phenylalanine, the CDR3 is 15 amino acids long. Only the CDR3 DNA stays, 45 bases, in frame from base 1. RNA was extracted with the RNeasy kit and roughly 0.5 to 1 ug was reverse transcribed using random hexamers. TCR beta CDR3 regions were amplified with the immunoSEQ multiplex PCR assay covering 54 Vbeta and 13 Jbeta segments. To correct PCR amplification bias, a synthetic template baseline was used for both primer optimization and computational correction. Regarding the original processing steps: Reads were annotated to V, D and J genes per IMGT and analyzed with immunoSEQ Analyzer, keeping only productive sequences. Clonality was calculated as one minus the Shannon entropy normalized by log2 of the number of productive unique sequences. For each patient and control, public and private clones were evaluated within the 100 most prevalent clones. Clones were defined as Susac-specific if absent from the healthy and MS cohorts, from more than 900 published viral clones and from other ImmuneACCESS disease sequences. Through fastp at Q25 and MiXCR, TCRdb rebuilt clones from the public reads, retaining in-frame beta chains. CDR3 protein duplicates are merged, each entry listing the most common genes and DNA. What appears here as the V and J calls and clone size reflects TCRdb's work, not the paper's. The sample table records roughly 89,000 distinct CDR3 sequences; about 95% of these occur just once. Approximately 0.39% of the sample belongs to the ten largest clones.

This clonotype originated in a human donor with Susac syndrome. The sample was CD8+ T cells from PBMCs. Here the chain combines TRBV25-1 and TRBJ2-5; no D segment can be confidently identified. The CDR3 is CARSPPQRKEETQYF. The bases read TGTGCCAGATCCCCCCCGCAGCGCAAGGAAGAGACCCAGTACTTC.